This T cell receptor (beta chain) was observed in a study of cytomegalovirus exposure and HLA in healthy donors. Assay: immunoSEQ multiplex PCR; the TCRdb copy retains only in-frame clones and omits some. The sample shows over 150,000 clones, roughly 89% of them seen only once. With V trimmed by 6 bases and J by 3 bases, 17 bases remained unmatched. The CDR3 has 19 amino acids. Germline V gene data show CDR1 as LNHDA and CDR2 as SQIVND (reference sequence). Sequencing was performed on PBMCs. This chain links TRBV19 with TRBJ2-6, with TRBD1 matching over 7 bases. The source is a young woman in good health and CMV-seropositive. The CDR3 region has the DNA TGTGCCAGTAGCCCAGGGGGACAGCAAGGAGTTGGTGGGGCCAACGTCCTGACTTTC. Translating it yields CASSPGGQQGVGGANVLTF.